The 18 T cell receptor beta chains reported below all come from one sample, sequenced in a study of T cells after yellow fever vaccination. MiXCR, applied by TCRdb to the 5' RACE reads, yields one record per CDR3 protein. The repertoire holds roughly 520,000 distinct CDR3 sequences, with about a fifth as singletons. The sequences come from PBMCs, collected about 21 days after the first yellow fever vaccination. Receptors were obtained from a man aged 18-30 years who received the YFV17D yellow fever vaccine.

This clonotype has at least ten counts. The J gene is TRBJ1-6, the V gene TRBV5-6; D call uncertain. Germline CDR1 is SGHDT and CDR2 is YYEEEE. Trimming cost V 6 bases and J 0 bases, with 1 base left between them. The CDR3 sequence is 12 residues long. The CDR3 region is CASTSYNSPLHF. Here the CDR3 DNA reads TGTGCCAGCACCTCCTATAATTCACCCCTCCACTTT.

The V call is TRBV5-1, the J call TRBJ2-3; TRBD1 aligns across 7 bases. CDR1 SGHRS and CDR2 YFSETQ come from the germline V gene. This CDR3 is built from 19 residues. V trimming: 3 bases; J trimming: 0 bases; junction bases outside the gene matches: 16. CDR3: CASSYLGQWARSSTDTQYF. The DNA of the CDR3 is TGCGCCAGCAGCTACCTGGGACAGTGGGCCCGATCTAGCACAGATACGCAGTATTTT.

This chain joins TRBV7-9 and TRBJ2-5; TRBD2 might be the D (6 bases). V lost 4 bases and J lost 2, with 8 bases in between. CDR1 and CDR2 from the germline V gene are SEHNR and FQNEAQ (reference sequence). CDR3 length: 13 residues. The CDR3 bases are TGTGCCAGCAGCTGGGGACTTCAAGAGACCCAGTACTTC. Residues: CASSWGLQETQYF. Complete variable domain (other parts from reference TRBV7-9 and TRBJ2-5): DTGVSQNPRHKITKRGQNVTFRCDPISEHNRLYWYRQTLGQGPEFLTYFQNEAQLEKSRLLSDRFSAERPKGSFSTLEIQRTEQGDSAMYLCASSWGLQETQYFGPGTRLLVL.

The V call is TRBV4-2, the J call TRBJ2-2, with 8 bases aligning to TRBD2. V lost 7 bases and J lost 5; bases outside the gene matches: 9. The CDR3 sequence is 15 residues long. From germline, CDR1 is LGHNA and CDR2 YNFKEQ. The CDR3 region is CASNTETSETGELFF. The CDR3 DNA reads as TGTGCCAGCAATACGGAGACTAGCGAAACCGGGGAGCTGTTTTTT.

The sample holds a few counts of this clonotype. CDR3 sequence reads: CSVALRGTEAFF. Here the CDR3 DNA reads TGCAGTGTCGCCCTAAGGGGCACTGAAGCTTTCTTT. J is TRBJ1-1 and V is TRBV20-1; a possible D gene is TRBD1 (5 bases). Germline V gives CDR1 DFQATT, CDR2 SNEGSKA (reference sequence). V gave up 7 bases and J gave up 4 bases, with 13 bases separating them. This CDR3 is built from 12 residues.

This clonotype was seen only a few times. The chain links TRBV12-3 or TRBV12-4 to TRBJ1-6; D might be TRBD1 (5 bases). The CDR3 totals 15 residues. The ends were cut back, 6 bases at V and 7 bases at J, with 16 bases in the middle. This CDR3 reads CASSPFPGANSPLHF. In DNA, the CDR3 is TGTGCCAGCAGCCCCTTCCCCGGGGCAAATTCACCCCTCCACTTT.

The chain uses TRBV5-1 and TRBJ2-1; 8 bases fit TRBD2. Trimming removed 2 bases from V and 7 bases from J; junction bases left unmatched: 5. The CDR3 runs 14 residues. Germline V gene data show CDR1 as SGHRS and CDR2 as YFSETQ. DNA for the CDR3: TGCGCCAGCAGCTTCACGGGGGGGCCAAATGAGCAGTTCTTC. It specifies CASSFTGGPNEQFF.

There are a few counts of this clonotype. The rearrangement joins TRBV19 to TRBJ2-1; perhaps D is TRBD1 or TRBD2 (5 bases each). In germline, CDR1 is LNHDA, CDR2 SQIVND (reference sequence). This CDR3 spans 15 amino acids. V was pared by 3 bases and J by 8 bases, with 17 bases between. CDR3 residues: CASSIMGELRHEQFF. Written as DNA, the CDR3 is TGTGCCAGTAGTATTATGGGGGAATTGAGGCATGAGCAGTTCTTC.

CDR3 nucleotides: TGTGCCAGCAGCGTACAGGGGGCTACTGAAGCTTTCTTT. Residues: CASSVQGATEAFF. The chain recombines TRBV9 with TRBJ1-1; 8 bases are a match to TRBD1. The germline gives CDR1 SGDLS, CDR2 YYNGEE. The V and J ends lost 1 base and 5 bases, in that order; junction bases with no gene match: 1. This CDR3 is 13 amino acids long.

This clonotype has only a few counts. The chain is built from TRBV5-1 and TRBJ2-1; D is unresolved. Trimming removed 6 bases from V and 5 bases from J, with 9 bases in between. CDR1 is SGHRS, CDR2 YFSETQ, per germline. CDR3 length: 12 amino acids. CDR3 DNA: TGCGCCAGCAAAAATAGAGACAATGAGCAGTTCTTC. This gives the protein CASKNRDNEQFF.

This clonotype occurred a few times. The chain is built from TRBV20-1 and TRBJ2-3, with 9 positions matching TRBD2. The CDR3 sequence is 14 residues long. V was pared by 3 bases and J by 3 bases, with 4 bases of the junction left unmatched. Per germline, CDR1 DFQATT and CDR2 SNEGSKA (reference sequence). The CDR3 protein is CSARSSGGTDTQYF. As DNA, the CDR3 is TGCAGTGCTAGGTCGAGCGGGGGGACAGATACGCAGTATTTT.

In this sample, this clonotype turned up a few times. The genes are TRBV4-1 and TRBJ1-1, with no clear D. V dropped 0 bases and J dropped 2 bases, with 13 bases sitting between them. Germline assignment: CDR1 MGHRA and CDR2 YSYEKL. The CDR3 totals 16 residues. The DNA of the CDR3 is TGCGCCAGCAGCCAAGATATCGCGGGAATAAACACTGAAGCTTTCTTT. Translated: CASSQDIAGINTEAFF.

This clonotype was seen more than once but under ten times. This rearrangement joins TRBV6-5 to TRBJ2-3; 7 nucleotides align to TRBD2. The CDR3 has 14 amino acids. Per germline, CDR1 MNHEY and CDR2 SVGAGI. V dropped 0 bases and J dropped 8; count of bases not matched to a gene: 5. The CDR3 spells CASSYSTSEGTQYF. The CDR3, as DNA: TGTGCCAGCAGTTACTCCACTAGCGAGGGTACGCAGTATTTT.

CDR3 sequence reads: CASSQDAVLGVSDYEQYF. The CDR3 DNA reads TGCGCCAGCAGCCAAGATGCAGTTCTAGGTGTAAGCGACTACGAGCAGTACTTC. This chain uses TRBV4-1 with TRBJ2-7; D is unclear. The CDR3 sequence is 18 residues long. Germline V lookup: CDR1 MGHRA, CDR2 YSYEKL. Trimming took off 0 bases at V and 3 bases at J, with 21 bases between the two ends.

This sequence joins TRBV24-1 and TRBJ2-2; D remains unclear. Looked up from germline, CDR1 is KGHDR and CDR2 is SFDVKD. Trimming took off 5 bases at V and 4 bases at J, with 13 bases between the two ends. The CDR3 runs 15 residues. The CDR3 here is CATSVSGRSTGELFF. DNA for the CDR3: TGTGCCACCAGTGTGTCGGGCCGCTCCACCGGGGAGCTGTTTTTT.

The chain couples TRBV5-1 to TRBJ2-7, with TRBD1 matching 7 bases. Trimming at V came to 6 bases and at J to 7 bases, leaving 10 bases not matched to a gene. Germline CDR1 and CDR2: SGHRS and YFSETQ. The CDR3 contains 13 residues. The CDR3 bases are TGCGCCAGCACCCGGGACCCGACAGGGGAGCAGTACTTC. Amino acids: CASTRDPTGEQYF. The full variable domain, completed using reference TRBV5-1 and TRBJ2-7, is KAGVTQTPRYLIKTRGQQVTLSCSPISGHRSVSWYQQTPGQGLQFLFEYFSETQRNKGNFPGRFSGRQFSNSRSEMNVSTLELGDSALYLCASTRDPTGEQYFGPGTRLTVT.

In its sample, this clonotype was seen a few times. The CDR3 DNA sequence: TGTGCCAGCAGCTTGGAGGGGGTCTTTGGCTACACCTTC. As protein: CASSLEGVFGYTF. The chain joins TRBV7-9 to TRBJ1-2; the D gene is possibly TRBD1 (6 bases). Trimming took 3 bases from V and 7 from J, leaving 12 bases between them. The CDR3 spans 13 residues. Germline CDR1 reads SEHNR; CDR2 reads FQNEAQ (reference sequence).

This clonotype appeared a single time. The gene calls are TRBV5-6 and TRBJ2-1; the D is unclear. V was pared by 5 bases and J by 3 bases, with 15 bases between. Germline V gene lookup returns CDR1 SGHDT and CDR2 YYEEEE. The CDR3 runs 15 residues. CDR3 nucleotide sequence: TGTGCCAGCAGGGGGTCCGCAGCTTACTACAATGAGCAGTTCTTC. Translated: CASRGSAAYYNEQFF.